This TCR beta chain stems from a study of chemoradiotherapy in HPV16-positive cancers. Study-level information: A couple of HPV16-positive patients' cells yielded candidate HPV-specific clones and common motifs.

General study results and limits: Non-HPV-specific T cells did not expand in tumors during treatment, whereas candidate HPV-specific clones and E7-related motifs did. For HPV16-positive patients, expanding HPV-responsive T cells associated with longer recurrence-free survival.

Repertoires were sampled repeatedly during chemoradiotherapy. V was clipped by 8 bases and J by 1 base; unmatched bases: 6. The CDR3 runs to 15 residues. CDR1 is SGHTA and CDR2 is FQGNSA in the germline V gene. Libraries were prepared by immunoSEQ multiplex PCR; TCRdb keeps only in-frame clonotypes and omits some of them. The top ten hold approximately 3.7% of the sample, which has about 870 clones, about 89% seen once. In regard to this clone: Antigen: not known.

Source: tumor tissue, taken from a patient who underwent chemoradiotherapy. The receptor's source is a human donor with HPV-associated anogenital cancer. The gene calls are TRBV7-2 and TRBJ2-7; 12 nucleotides match TRBD2. This CDR3 reads CASGLAGGTSYEQYF. The CDR3 DNA reads as TGTGCCAGCGGCCTAGCGGGAGGGACTTCCTACGAGCAGTACTTC.